This T cell receptor beta chain derives from a study of shared clonotypes between healthy human individuals. Whole-study findings and limits: A handful of donors shared around 5% of their naive CD4 clonotypes.

TCRdb's copy holds only in-frame clones and misses some; the assay was immunoSEQ multiplex PCR. The sample yields roughly 170,000 clones, approximately 62% seen once. Comments on this clone: Its specificity is not known.

CDR3 length equals 15 residues. Germline CDR1 SGHNT, CDR2 YYREEE (reference sequence). V shed 1 base and J 2 bases; nucleotides not matched to a gene: 5. Those who donated were healthy HIV-negative adults, with no recent acute infections or vaccinations reported. The sequence derives from a man under 40 in good health. The specimen sequenced was memory CD4+ T cells sorted from blood. The sample's subset: CD45RA-negative fraction. The V and J genes are TRBV5-4 and TRBJ2-5; 7 nucleotides match TRBD1. CDR3 loop: CASSLSRGYQETQYF. The CDR3 DNA is TGTGCCAGCAGCTTGAGCAGGGGGTATCAAGAGACCCAGTACTTC.